The 14 T cell receptor beta chains below come from one sample, sequenced in a study of cytomegalovirus exposure and HLA in healthy donors. Use of 60 Vbeta and 13 Jbeta primers characterized the PCR. Libraries were prepared by immunoSEQ multiplex PCR; TCRdb keeps only in-frame clonotypes and omits some of them. There are fewer than 200,000 clones in the sample; around 79% occur only once, and about 0.93% lies in the top ten. Sequencing used PBMCs. Receptors were obtained from a woman aged 45-65 years in good health and CMV-seropositive.

The chain links TRBV5-1 to TRBJ1-2, with 10 bases identical to TRBD1. The J segment lost 10 bases and the V segment lost 4 bases, leaving 4 bases of the junction unmatched. The CDR3 runs 12 residues. Germline V gene sequence: CDR1 SGHRS, CDR2 YFSETQ. The DNA for the CDR3 is TGCGCCAGCAGCGGGGGACAGGGGAACTACACCTTC. Translating it yields CASSGGQGNYTF.

The chain has TRBV4-1 and TRBJ2-7, with a weak D call TRBD1 (5 bases). The CDR3 runs to 14 residues. Germline CDR1 and CDR2: MGHRA and YSYEKL. V lost 4 bases and J lost 2, with 12 bases in between. Written as DNA, the CDR3 is TGCGCCAGCAGCCTAACAGGTTCCCCCTACGAGCAGTACTTC. Residues: CASSLTGSPYEQYF.

The chain uses TRBV18 and TRBJ2-7, with TRBD2 matching 13 bases. Germline V gene sequence: CDR1 KGHSH, CDR2 LQKENI. J was trimmed by 5 bases and V by 4 bases; bases with no gene match: 2. The CDR3 length is 14 residues. The CDR3 DNA reads TGTGCCAGCTCACTTGGACTAGCGGGAGACGAGCAGTACTTC. Amino acid sequence: CASSLGLAGDEQYF.

Only a few counts were recorded for this clone. V usage is TRBV9 and J usage is TRBJ1-1, with D possibly TRBD1 on 6 matching bases. V lost 0 bases, J lost 5 bases, and 11 bases lay in between. The length of the CDR3 is 14 residues. Germline loops: CDR1 SGDLS, CDR2 YYNGEE. CDR3 in amino acids: CASSVEQGGTEAFF. CDR3 sequence (DNA): TGTGCCAGCAGCGTAGAACAGGGAGGGACTGAAGCTTTCTTT.

This clone was observed a few times. A read error may account for a junction end that differs from germline. The V gene is TRBV7-7, the J gene TRBJ2-1, with 10 bases aligning to TRBD2. Looked up from germline, CDR1 is SSHAT and CDR2 is FNYEAQ (reference sequence). This CDR3 has 15 amino acids. The CDR3 loop reads CASSLGASGSNEQFF. The CDR3, as DNA: TGTGCTAGCAGCTTAGGCGCTAGCGGGAGCAATGAGCAGTTCTTC. Complete variable domain (other parts from reference TRBV7-7 and TRBJ2-1): GAGVSQSPRYKVTKRGQDVTLRCDPISSHATLYWYQQALGQGPEFLTYFNYEAQPDKSGLPSDRFSAERPEGSISTLTIQRTEQRDSAMYRCASSLGASGSNEQFFGPGTRLTVL.

The chain has TRBV11-2 and TRBJ2-4; 10 bases line up with TRBD2. The trim removed 5 bases at V and 6 bases at J, leaving 10 bases unmatched. The germline V gene encodes CDR1 SGHAT and CDR2 FQNNGV. CDR3 length equals 16 residues. The CDR3 DNA reads as TGTGCCAGCAGCGACCCTAGCGGGGGCGGGGGAAACATTCAGTACTTC. Translated: CASSDPSGGGGNIQYF.

This chain links TRBV27 with TRBJ2-3; D is unresolved. The CDR3 spans 13 residues. With 5 bases removed from V and 0 bases from J, the gap between germline ends came to 6 bases. CDR1 and CDR2 from the germline V gene are MNHEY and SMNVEV (reference sequence). CDR3: CASSPSSTDTQYF. The CDR3 region has the DNA TGTGCCAGCAGTCCCTCTAGCACAGATACGCAGTATTTT.

The V and J genes are TRBV19 and TRBJ2-6; D is uncertain. CDR1 LNHDA and CDR2 SQIVND come from the germline V gene (reference sequence). This CDR3 has 14 amino acids. The V end lost 8 bases, the J end lost 0 bases, and 8 bases lay between the germline ends. CDR3 nucleotides: TGTGCCAGTGCTGGAGTCTCTGGGGCCAACGTCCTGACTTTC. Translating it yields CASAGVSGANVLTF.

This rearrangement joins TRBV5-1 to TRBJ1-6; the match to TRBD1 covers 9 bases. The CDR3 loop spans 17 amino acids. CDR1 and CDR2 (germline): SGHRS, YFSETQ. With V trimmed by 0 bases and J by 3 bases, 4 bases remained unmatched. CDR3 DNA sequence: TGCGCCAGCAGCTTGGGGACAGGGGCCCGCTATAATTCACCCCTCCACTTT. This translates into CASSLGTGARYNSPLHF.

The V call is TRBV27, the J call TRBJ2-7, with 13 bases that match TRBD2. CDR1 is MNHEY and CDR2 is SMNVEV in the germline V gene (reference sequence). With V trimmed by 8 bases and J by 2 bases, 6 bases remained unmatched. The CDR3 has 15 residues. The CDR3 bases are TGTGCCAGCGGAAGGGGACTAGCGGGGACCTACGAGCAGTACTTC. This gives the protein CASGRGLAGTYEQYF.

The chain carries TRBV19 and TRBJ2-2; D perhaps matches TRBD1 (5 bases). The CDR3 extends over 16 amino acids. Germline V gives CDR1 LNHDA, CDR2 SQIVND (reference sequence). The V gene lost 5 bases and the J gene lost 2 bases, with 15 bases spanning the gap. The CDR3 loop reads CASSRATETNTGELFF. The CDR3 nucleotides are TGTGCCAGTAGTCGGGCGACAGAAACAAACACCGGGGAGCTGTTTTTT. The variable domain in full, with the rest retrieved from reference TRBV19 and TRBJ2-2, is DGGITQSPKYLFRKEGQNVTLSCEQNLNHDAMYWYRQDPGQGLRLIYYSQIVNDFQKGDIAEGYSVSREKKESFPLTVTSAQKNPTAFYLCASSRATETNTGELFFGEGSRLTVL.

The chain combines TRBV5-1 with TRBJ1-6, with TRBD1 matching 7 bases. The CDR3 has 14 residues. Trimming took 0 bases from V and 11 from J; bases not matched to a gene: 5. CDR1 and CDR2 from the germline V gene are SGHRS and YFSETQ. The CDR3 protein is CASSLGQGEAPLHF. CDR3 DNA: TGCGCCAGCAGCTTGGGACAGGGTGAGGCACCCCTCCACTTT.

In the case of this clone: Different DNA sequences within this sample yield the same CDR3. The CDR3 DNA is TGTGCCAGCAGTGGTCAGCGGGGGGGCACCGGGGAGCTGTTTTTT. It encodes CASSGQRGGTGELFF. The rearrangement links TRBV2 to TRBJ2-2; 10 positions agree with TRBD2. V was pared by 4 bases and J by 4 bases, with 3 bases of the junction left unmatched. CDR1 SNHLY and CDR2 FYNNEI come from the germline V gene. The CDR3 extends over 15 amino acids. The full variable domain, with the rest looked up from reference TRBV2 and TRBJ2-2, is EPEVTQTPSHQVTQMGQEVILRCVPISNHLYFYWYRQILGQKVEFLVSFYNNEISEKSEIFDDQFSVERPDGSNFTLKIRSTKLEDSAMYFCASSGQRGGTGELFFGEGSRLTVL.

V usage is TRBV5-6 and J usage is TRBJ2-2; D is ambiguous. This CDR3 has 16 amino acids. Germline CDR1 and CDR2: SGHDT and YYEEEE. V lost 4 bases to trimming and J lost 0 bases, with 13 bases between them. CDR3 amino acids: CASSPVGGSNTGELFF. The CDR3 nucleotides read TGTGCCAGCAGCCCCGTCGGCGGATCGAACACCGGGGAGCTGTTTTTT.